The 17 T cell receptor beta chains in this list originate from one sample, sequenced in a study of T-cell reconstitution after alpha-beta-depleted transplantation in children. Preparation of the TCRbeta library used unique molecular identifiers. TCRdb reanalysed the PCR reads using MiXCR and keeps one entry per CDR3 protein. The sample consists of 500,000 to 750,000 distinct CDR3 sequences, around 13% of them appearing once. The specimen was PBMCs, mostly from graft donor cells, collected 360 days after TCRalphabeta/CD19-depleted stem cell transplant. The receptors shown here come from a male patient between 10 and 17 years old who had a stem cell transplant for acute myeloid leukemia, so the T cells may come from the graft donor.

This clonotype has at least ten counts. The rearrangement uses TRBV12-3 or TRBV12-4 and TRBJ2-7; D is possibly TRBD2 (6 bases). V lost 7 bases, J lost 3 bases, and 19 bases lay in between. The CDR3 contains 15 residues. The CDR3 region is CASKLGLAEGYEQYF. For the CDR3, the DNA is TGTGCCAGCAAACTGGGACTCGCAGAAGGCTACGAGCAGTACTTC.

This clonotype has only a few counts. The rearrangement links TRBV12-3 or TRBV12-4 to TRBJ1-1; D possibly corresponds to TRBD1 (6 bases). V dropped 5 bases and J dropped 5 bases, with 18 bases sitting between them. The CDR3 has 15 amino acids. The CDR3 region is CASSPKGGGKTEAFF. In DNA, the CDR3 is TGTGCCAGCAGTCCTAAGGGGGGTGGAAAAACTGAAGCTTTCTTT.

This clonotype was counted many times. The rearrangement links TRBV11-2 to TRBJ1-5; TRBD1 is a possible D gene (5 bases). V lost 4 bases and J lost 0, with 16 bases in between. The CDR3 is 17 residues long. Per germline, CDR1 SGHAT and CDR2 FQNNGV. The chain's CDR3 is CASSSDGRRGSNQPQHF. DNA for the CDR3: TGTGCCAGCAGCTCGGATGGGAGAAGGGGTAGCAATCAGCCCCAGCATTTT.

The rearrangement uses TRBV5-6 and TRBJ2-1, with a possible D match to TRBD1 (6 bases). The CDR3 totals 17 residues. The V and J ends lost 8 bases and 1 base respectively, with 22 bases between them. Germline CDR1 reads SGHDT; CDR2 reads YYEEEE. In DNA, the CDR3 is TGTGCCAGGGGCCCCGGGCGACAGGCCCAATCCTACAATGAGCAGTTCTTC. This translates into CARGPGRQAQSYNEQFF.

V and J are TRBV7-3 and TRBJ2-5; 8 bases agree with TRBD1. Trimming cost V 5 bases and J 9 bases; bases outside gene matches: 11. This CDR3 has 14 amino acids. Germline assignment: CDR1 SGHTA and CDR2 FQGTGA. The CDR3 DNA reads as TGTGCCAGCAGCGAGACAGGGGCCGATGGGGCCCAGTACTTC. This translates into CASSETGADGAQYF.

This clonotype appeared many times. The rearrangement links TRBV7-8 to TRBJ2-2; 10 nucleotides agree with TRBD2. This CDR3 region has 18 residues. V dropped 5 bases and J dropped 4; count of bases not matched to a gene: 13. Per germline, CDR1 SGHVS and CDR2 FQNEAQ. This CDR3 is CASSRGFGLAVVTGELFF. CDR3 nucleotides: TGTGCCAGCAGCCGAGGTTTCGGACTAGCGGTAGTCACCGGGGAGCTGTTTTTT.

This clonotype was seen a few times. The rearrangement uses TRBV28 and TRBJ2-4; D might be TRBD2 (6 bases). This CDR3 comprises 15 residues. V was shortened by 10 bases and J by 1 base, with 17 bases between the two germline ends. Germline CDR1 reads MDHEN; CDR2 reads SYDVKM. The CDR3 is CAIDGSRDAKNIQYF. DNA of the CDR3: TGTGCCATCGACGGGAGTCGGGACGCCAAAAACATTCAGTACTTC.

A few counts support this clonotype. The genes are TRBV20-1 and TRBJ2-1; tentatively, D is TRBD1 (5 bases). The germline V gene has CDR1 DFQATT and CDR2 SNEGSKA (reference sequence). The CDR3 consists of 14 residues. Trimming removed 0 bases at V and 9 bases at J, with 15 bases between. CDR3 in DNA: TGCAGTGCTAGAGAAGTTGGACACTGGGGTGAGCAGTTCTTC. Protein product: CSAREVGHWGEQFF.

This clonotype occurred a few times. The V gene is TRBV6-2 or TRBV6-3, the J gene TRBJ2-5; tentative D call: TRBD2 (5 bases). Germline V lookup: CDR1 MNHEY, CDR2 SVGEGT. Trimming left V 6 bases short and J 11 bases short, with 13 bases between. The CDR3 runs to 11 residues. The CDR3 sequence is CASSNPGIQYF. As DNA, the CDR3 is TGTGCCAGCAGCAACCCGGGGATACAGTACTTC.

J is TRBJ1-1 and V is TRBV6-2 or TRBV6-3; D remains unclear. CDR3 length equals 13 residues. Germline V gene lookup returns CDR1 MNHEY and CDR2 SVGEGT. Deletions cut 5 bases from V and 2 bases from J, with 9 bases between. CDR3 residues: CASSRTDNTEAFF. CDR3 sequence (DNA): TGTGCCAGCAGTCGAACAGACAACACTGAAGCTTTCTTT.

The chain combines TRBV11-1 with TRBJ2-1; 13 positions agree with TRBD2. In germline, CDR1 is SGHAT, CDR2 FQDESV (reference sequence). The CDR3 contains 15 residues. V lost 5 bases and J lost 7; bases outside the gene matches: 5. The CDR3, as DNA: TGTGCCAGCAGCCGGACTAGCGGGAGTGTAAATGAGCAGTTCTTC. Protein product: CASSRTSGSVNEQFF.

There are many counts of this clonotype. The rearrangement links TRBV2 to TRBJ1-1, with D uncertain. Germline V lookup: CDR1 SNHLY, CDR2 FYNNEI. The V and J ends lost 0 bases and 13 bases respectively, with 0 bases between them. The CDR3 spans 8 residues. Here the CDR3 DNA reads TGTGCCAGCAGTGAAGCTTTCTTT. It is translated as CASSEAFF.

This clonotype was detected ten times or more. The rearrangement joins TRBV12-3 or TRBV12-4 to TRBJ2-4; 12 bases are a match to TRBD2. The trim removed 4 bases at V and 5 bases at J, leaving 3 bases unmatched. CDR3 length: 15 residues. DNA of the CDR3: TGTGCCAGCAGTTGGACTAGCGGGATACAAAACATTCAGTACTTC. Residues: CASSWTSGIQNIQYF.

This clonotype was seen a single time. The V gene is TRBV14, the J gene TRBJ2-1; D ambiguous. The CDR3 extends over 13 amino acids. The germline gives CDR1 SGHDN, CDR2 FVKESK. The V end lost 0 bases, the J end lost 10 bases, and 10 bases lay between the germline ends. In DNA, the CDR3 is TGTGCCAGCAGCCAAGACTTGAAGCTCGAGCAGTTCTTC. Translation gives CASSQDLKLEQFF.

The CDR3 spells CSASQWASRVEQYF. The CDR3 DNA sequence: TGCAGTGCTTCACAATGGGCATCAAGGGTCGAGCAGTACTTC. The genes are TRBV20-1 and TRBJ2-7; D is ambiguous. Germline V lookup: CDR1 DFQATT, CDR2 SNEGSKA (reference sequence). V was clipped by 5 bases and J by 6 bases, with 20 bases between them. CDR3 length: 14 residues.

This chain links TRBV12-3 or TRBV12-4 with TRBJ2-7; perhaps TRBD2 as D (6 bases). This CDR3 region has 14 residues. Trimming removed 7 bases from V and 6 bases from J, with 19 bases in between. CDR3 region: CASTLGAGRREQYF. The DNA for the CDR3 is TGTGCCAGCACCTTAGGGGCAGGGAGGCGCGAGCAGTACTTC.

This clonotype has only a few counts. The chain combines TRBV20-1 with TRBJ2-5; 8 nucleotides align to TRBD1. The CDR3 is 13 residues long. J was trimmed by 5 bases and V by 4 bases; bases with no gene match: 6. Germline V gene sequence: CDR1 DFQATT, CDR2 SNEGSKA (reference sequence). CDR3: CSANTGGGETQYF. In DNA, the CDR3 is TGCAGTGCTAATACAGGGGGTGGGGAGACCCAGTACTTC.